This TCR beta chain was obtained from a study of T cell responses to AZD1222 COVID-19 vaccine. Study results and limitations: Repertoire collection took place solely once the T cell response had peaked. CD4 TCRs associated with vaccination spanned spike, dominating at 160-218 and 743-854. Following two doses of AZD1222, Spike-specific TCR breadth and depth rose. At study baseline, merely roughly 6 AZD1222 recipients were seropositive.

This clone was picked up one time. Its cognate antigen is unknown. The CDR3 contains 14 residues. Germline V CDR1 and CDR2: MNHEY, SVGAGI. Trimming removed 2 bases from V and 6 bases from J, with 14 bases in between. This table comes from immunoSEQ multiplex PCR, and its TCRdb copy is limited to in-frame clones, with some not included. The repertoire holds approximately 140,000 clones, with around nine tenths as singletons. This rearrangement joins TRBV6-5 to TRBJ2-7; D perhaps matches TRBD1 (5 bases). The source is an adult who received the AZD1222 COVID-19 vaccine. The sample here was peripheral blood, taken 28 days after the second AZD1222 dose. The CDR3 DNA follows: TGTGCCAGCAGTTACACCCCCCAGGGTGGCGAGCAGTACTTC. Its protein is CASSYTPQGGEQYF.